This T cell receptor (beta chain) was found in a study of OX40 agonist ivuxolimab in advanced cancers. Concerning the study at large: The costimulatory receptor OX40 (CD134) was targeted by ivuxolimab, a fully human IgG2 agonistic monoclonal antibody. Intravenous ivuxolimab was administered to patients every 2 weeks at six dose levels: 0.01, 0.1, 0.3, 1.5, 3 and 10 mg/kg. Of the approximately 54 patients in dose escalation, some 20 had hepatocellular carcinoma, some 15 had melanoma, 9 had renal cell carcinoma and 9 had head and neck cancer. In the dose-escalation cohort, more than 80% of patients were male, and the mean age was 60 years with a range of about 20 to 80. Patients were allowed to have had prior anti-PD-1, anti-PD-L1 or anti-CTLA-4 therapy, and around two fifths of the dose-escalation patients had been treated with checkpoint inhibitors. Three dose-escalation patients achieved partial responses, one with hepatocellular carcinoma and two with cutaneous melanoma. Peripheral TCRbeta sequencing was intended to test whether TCR sequence diversity was altered and clonal T-cell expansion was caused by ivuxolimab. The monotherapy dose-escalation portion (N of about 50 patients) of the phase I ivuxolimab trial is reported in the paper.

The CDR1 and CDR2 encoded by the germline V gene (reference sequence) are SEHNR and FQNEAQ. There are 16 amino acids in the CDR3, from cysteine to phenylalanine inclusive. The retained sequence is limited to the CDR3, 48 bases, with the frame set at the first base. The junction carries 13 bases between V and J, which are trimmed by 2 bases and 2 bases respectively. With regard to this clone: The antigen this receptor binds is unknown. Per-base qualities were not stored, and no clone one base away is much larger.

Patients with a history of autoimmune disease or receiving systemic immunosuppression were excluded from the trial. Peripheral blood for TCR sequencing was drawn from every dose cohort at baseline, at cycle 4 day 1 and at cycle 7 day 1. The samples were taken from a phase I, first-in-human, multicenter, open-label dose-escalation trial of ivuxolimab. The trial enrolled adults with locally advanced or metastatic head and neck squamous cell, hepatocellular, melanoma or renal cell carcinoma. Before TCR sequencing, CD4+ T cells and CD8+ T cells were sorted from peripheral blood as separate populations. Genomic DNA was isolated from the sorted cells so that the TCRbeta CDR3 region could be sequenced. The immunoSEQ Assay was used for sequencing of TCRbeta CDR3 regions. TCRdb took over this immuneACCESS table, retaining in-frame rearrangements with V and J assigned. Such tables are incomplete; in checked studies, under half of the missing clones stem from an unresolved V gene, and the remainder is unexplained. Across this sample there are tens of thousands of clones, with less than 95% seen only once. 8% to 10% of the sample lies in the top ten.

The paper's findings and limits, for the study overall: In partial responders in the 0.1-3.0 mg/kg groups, normalized peripheral clonal expansion was found to be among the lowest, especially among CD8+ T cells. Which antigens the clonally expanded peripheral T cells were specific for was not determined. Low levels of normalized T-cell clonal expansion were also seen in some patients who did not respond. On average, CD8+ T cells showed more expanded clones than CD4+ T cells after ivuxolimab. At doses from 0.1 to 3.0 mg/kg, clonal expansion was seen in both CD4+ and CD8+ blood T cells between baseline and week 6.

Recombination linked TRBV7-9 to TRBJ2-1, with TRBD1 tentatively as D gene (5 bases match). The sample in question was CD4+ or CD8+ T cells sorted from blood, obtained in a trial of the OX40 agonist ivuxolimab. The clonotype was recovered from an adult with an advanced solid tumor such as melanoma, head and neck, liver or kidney cancer. The CDR3 has the sequence CASSLKGLDTYNEQFF. The sequenced DNA is TGTGCCAGCAGCTTAAAGGGGTTGGATACCTACAATGAGCAGTTCTTC.